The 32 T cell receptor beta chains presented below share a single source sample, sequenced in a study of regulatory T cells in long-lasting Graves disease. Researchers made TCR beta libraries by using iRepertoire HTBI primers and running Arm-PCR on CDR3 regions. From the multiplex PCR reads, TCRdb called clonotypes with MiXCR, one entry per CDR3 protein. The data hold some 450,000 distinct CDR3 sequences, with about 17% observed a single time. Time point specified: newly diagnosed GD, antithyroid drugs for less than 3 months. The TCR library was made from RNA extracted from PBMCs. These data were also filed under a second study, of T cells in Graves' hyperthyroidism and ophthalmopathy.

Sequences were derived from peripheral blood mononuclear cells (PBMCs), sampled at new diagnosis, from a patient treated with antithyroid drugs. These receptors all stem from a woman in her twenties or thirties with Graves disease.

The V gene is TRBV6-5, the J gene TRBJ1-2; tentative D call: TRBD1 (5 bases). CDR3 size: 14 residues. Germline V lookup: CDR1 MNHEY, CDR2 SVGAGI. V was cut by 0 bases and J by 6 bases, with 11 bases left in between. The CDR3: CASSYSGDMDGYTF. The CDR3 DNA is TGTGCCAGCAGTTACTCAGGGGATATGGATGGCTACACCTTC.

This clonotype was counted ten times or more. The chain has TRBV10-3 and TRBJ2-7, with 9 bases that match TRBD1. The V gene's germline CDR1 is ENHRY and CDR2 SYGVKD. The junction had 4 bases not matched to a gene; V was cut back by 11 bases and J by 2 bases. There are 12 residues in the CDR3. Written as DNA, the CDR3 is TGTGCCGTCCGGGACAGGGCCTACGAGCAGTACTTC. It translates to CAVRDRAYEQYF.

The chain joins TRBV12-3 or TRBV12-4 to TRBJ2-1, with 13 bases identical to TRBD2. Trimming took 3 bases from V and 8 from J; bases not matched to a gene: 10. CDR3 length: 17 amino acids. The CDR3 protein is CASSFQTGLAGTHEQFF. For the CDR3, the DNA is TGTGCCAGCAGTTTTCAAACGGGACTAGCGGGAACGCATGAGCAGTTCTTC.

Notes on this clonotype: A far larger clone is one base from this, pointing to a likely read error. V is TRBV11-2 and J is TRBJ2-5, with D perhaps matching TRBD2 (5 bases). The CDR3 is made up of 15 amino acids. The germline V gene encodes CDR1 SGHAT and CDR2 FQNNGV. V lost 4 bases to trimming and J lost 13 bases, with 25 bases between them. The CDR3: CASSSPRGPATFRYF. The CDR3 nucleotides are TGTGCCAGCAGCTCTCCAAGAGGGCCGGCCACCTTTCGGTACTTC. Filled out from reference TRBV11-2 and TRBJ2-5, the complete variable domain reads EAGVAQSPRYKIIEKRQSVAFWCNPISGHATLYWYQQILGQGPKLLIQFQNNGVVDDSQLPKDRFSAERLKGVDSTLKIQPAKLEDSAVYLCASSSPRGPATFRYFGPGTRLLVL.

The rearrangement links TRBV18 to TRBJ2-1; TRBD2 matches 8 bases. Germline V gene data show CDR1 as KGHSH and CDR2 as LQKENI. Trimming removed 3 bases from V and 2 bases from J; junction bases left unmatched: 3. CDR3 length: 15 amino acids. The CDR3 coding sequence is TGTGCCAGCTCACCCGGGAGGGGTCCCTACAATGAGCAGTTCTTC. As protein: CASSPGRGPYNEQFF.

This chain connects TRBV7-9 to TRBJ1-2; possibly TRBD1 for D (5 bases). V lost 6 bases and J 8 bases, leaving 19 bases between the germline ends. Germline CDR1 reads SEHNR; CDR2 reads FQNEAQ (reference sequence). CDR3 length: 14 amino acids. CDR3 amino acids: CASSVDRRVGGYTF. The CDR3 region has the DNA TGTGCCAGCAGTGTCGACAGACGGGTTGGGGGCTACACCTTC.

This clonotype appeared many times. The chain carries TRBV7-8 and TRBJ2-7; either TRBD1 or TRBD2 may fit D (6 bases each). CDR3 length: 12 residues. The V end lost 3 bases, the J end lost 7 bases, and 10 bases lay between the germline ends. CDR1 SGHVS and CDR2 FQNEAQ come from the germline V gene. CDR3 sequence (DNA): TGTGCCAGCAGCTTCTCGGGGGCGGAGCAGTACTTC. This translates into CASSFSGAEQYF.

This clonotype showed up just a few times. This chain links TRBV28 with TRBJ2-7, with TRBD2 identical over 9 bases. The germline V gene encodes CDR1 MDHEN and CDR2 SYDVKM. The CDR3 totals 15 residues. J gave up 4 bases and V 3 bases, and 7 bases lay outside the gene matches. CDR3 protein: CASSFFAGGRYEQYF. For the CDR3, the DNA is TGTGCCAGCAGTTTCTTTGCGGGAGGGCGGTACGAGCAGTACTTC.

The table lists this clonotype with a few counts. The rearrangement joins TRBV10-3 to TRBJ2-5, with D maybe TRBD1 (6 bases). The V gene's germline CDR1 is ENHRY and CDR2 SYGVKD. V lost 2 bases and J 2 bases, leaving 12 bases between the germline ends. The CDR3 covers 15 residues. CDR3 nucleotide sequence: TGTGCCATCAGTGAGATGACAGGAACACAAGAGACCCAGTACTTC. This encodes CAISEMTGTQETQYF.

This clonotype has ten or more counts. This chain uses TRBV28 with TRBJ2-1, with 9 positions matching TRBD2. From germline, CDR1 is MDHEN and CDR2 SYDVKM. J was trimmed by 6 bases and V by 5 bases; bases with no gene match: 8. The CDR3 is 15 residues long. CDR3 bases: TGTGCCAGCAGTAGCGGGAGGCCTAGCTTCAATGAGCAGTTCTTC. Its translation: CASSSGRPSFNEQFF. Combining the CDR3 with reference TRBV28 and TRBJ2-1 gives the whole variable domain DVKVTQSSRYLVKRTGEKVFLECVQDMDHENMFWYRQDPGLGLRLIYFSYDVKMKEKGDIPEGYSVSREKKERFSLILESASTNQTSMYLCASSSGRPSFNEQFFGPGTRLTVL.

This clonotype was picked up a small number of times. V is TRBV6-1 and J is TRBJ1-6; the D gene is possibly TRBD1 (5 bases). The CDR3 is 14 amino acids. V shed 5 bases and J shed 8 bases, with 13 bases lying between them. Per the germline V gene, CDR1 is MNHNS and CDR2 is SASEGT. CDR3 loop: CASSRDVDDSPLHF. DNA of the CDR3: TGTGCCAGCAGTCGGGACGTCGATGATTCACCCCTCCACTTT.

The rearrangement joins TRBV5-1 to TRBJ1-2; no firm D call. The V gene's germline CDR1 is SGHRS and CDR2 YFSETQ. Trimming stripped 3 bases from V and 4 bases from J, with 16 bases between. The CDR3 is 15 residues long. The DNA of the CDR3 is TGCGCCAGCAGCTCGCGGGGTCCCGATGGCTATGGCTACACCTTC. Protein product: CASSSRGPDGYGYTF.

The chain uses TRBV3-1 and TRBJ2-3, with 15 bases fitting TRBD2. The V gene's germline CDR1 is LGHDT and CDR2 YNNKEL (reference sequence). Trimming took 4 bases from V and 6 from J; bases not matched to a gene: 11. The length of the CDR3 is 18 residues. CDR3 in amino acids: CASSPYLGLAGGPDTQYF. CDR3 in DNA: TGTGCCAGCAGCCCTTACCTCGGACTAGCGGGAGGGCCCGATACGCAGTATTTT.

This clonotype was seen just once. The CDR3 sequence: CASSGGLPTYNEQYF. CDR3 coding DNA: TGCGCCAGCAGCGGAGGACTCCCCACCTACAATGAGCAGTACTTC. The V and J genes are TRBV5-1 and TRBJ2-7, with D perhaps TRBD2 (5 bases). This CDR3 region has 15 residues. Per the germline V gene, CDR1 is SGHRS and CDR2 is YFSETQ. V shed 4 bases and J shed 7 bases, with 21 bases lying between them.

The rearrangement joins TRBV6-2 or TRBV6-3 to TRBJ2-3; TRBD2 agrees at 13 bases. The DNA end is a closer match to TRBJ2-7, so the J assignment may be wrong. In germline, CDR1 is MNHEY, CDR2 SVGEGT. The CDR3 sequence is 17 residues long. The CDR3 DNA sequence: TGTGCCAGCAGTTCCCCCAGGACTAGCGGGAGACCCCACGAGCAGTACTTC. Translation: CASSSPRTSGRPHEQYF.

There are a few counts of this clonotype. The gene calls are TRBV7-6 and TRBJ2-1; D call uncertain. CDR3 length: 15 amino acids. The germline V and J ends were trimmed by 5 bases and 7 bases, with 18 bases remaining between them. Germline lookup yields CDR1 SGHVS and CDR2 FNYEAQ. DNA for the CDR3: TGTGCCAGCAGCGCTTCTCCAGGTAGAAGAAATGAGCAGTTCTTC. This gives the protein CASSASPGRRNEQFF.

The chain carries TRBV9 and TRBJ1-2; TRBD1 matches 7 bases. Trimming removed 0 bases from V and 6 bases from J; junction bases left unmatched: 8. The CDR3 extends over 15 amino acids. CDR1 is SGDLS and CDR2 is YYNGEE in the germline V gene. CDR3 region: CASSVASDRENGYTF. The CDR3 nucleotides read TGTGCCAGCAGCGTAGCCTCTGACAGGGAAAATGGCTACACCTTC.

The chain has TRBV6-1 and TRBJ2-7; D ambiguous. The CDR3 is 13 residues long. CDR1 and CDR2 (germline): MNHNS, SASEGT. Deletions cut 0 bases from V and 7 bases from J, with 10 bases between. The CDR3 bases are TGTGCCAGCAGTGAAGCAGACTCTGGGGAGCAGTACTTC. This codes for CASSEADSGEQYF.

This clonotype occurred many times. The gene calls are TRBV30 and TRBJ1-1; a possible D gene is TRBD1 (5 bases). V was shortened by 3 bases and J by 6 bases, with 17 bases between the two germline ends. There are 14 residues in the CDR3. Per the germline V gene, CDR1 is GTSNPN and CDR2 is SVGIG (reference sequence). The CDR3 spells CAWSAGSLVAEAFF. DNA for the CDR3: TGTGCCTGGAGCGCAGGGTCCTTAGTGGCTGAAGCTTTCTTT.

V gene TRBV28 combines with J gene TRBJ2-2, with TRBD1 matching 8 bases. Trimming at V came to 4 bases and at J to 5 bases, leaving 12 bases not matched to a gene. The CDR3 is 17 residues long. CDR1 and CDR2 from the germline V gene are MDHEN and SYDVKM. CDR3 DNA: TGTGCCAGCAGTTCCGTCTGGTTACAGGGGGGAACCGGGGAGCTGTTTTTT. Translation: CASSSVWLQGGTGELFF. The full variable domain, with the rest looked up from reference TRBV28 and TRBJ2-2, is DVKVTQSSRYLVKRTGEKVFLECVQDMDHENMFWYRQDPGLGLRLIYFSYDVKMKEKGDIPEGYSVSREKKERFSLILESASTNQTSMYLCASSSVWLQGGTGELFFGEGSRLTVL.

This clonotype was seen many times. CDR3 nucleotide sequence: TGTGCCAGCAGCTTAGGGACAGGGATCTACGAGCAGTACTTC. Its translation is CASSLGTGIYEQYF. The gene calls are TRBV7-9 and TRBJ2-7; TRBD1 matches at 8 bases. This CDR3 has 14 residues. Germline lookup yields CDR1 SEHNR and CDR2 FQNEAQ (reference sequence). After removal of 1 base from V and 3 bases from J, the junction contained 2 bases not matched to a gene.

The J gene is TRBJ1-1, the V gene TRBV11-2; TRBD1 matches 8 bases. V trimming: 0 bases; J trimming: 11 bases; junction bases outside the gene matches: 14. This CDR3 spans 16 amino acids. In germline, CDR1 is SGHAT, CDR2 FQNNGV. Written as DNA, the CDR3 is TGTGCCAGCAGCTTAGATCCCCCAGGGGGCCATCTATGGGCTTTCTTT. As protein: CASSLDPPGGHLWAFF.

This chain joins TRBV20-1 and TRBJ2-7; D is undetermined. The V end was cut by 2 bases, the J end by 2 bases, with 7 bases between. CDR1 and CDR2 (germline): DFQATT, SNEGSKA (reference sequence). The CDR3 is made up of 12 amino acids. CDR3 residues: CSARRAPYEQYF. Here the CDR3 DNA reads TGCAGTGCTAGAAGGGCCCCCTACGAGCAGTACTTC.

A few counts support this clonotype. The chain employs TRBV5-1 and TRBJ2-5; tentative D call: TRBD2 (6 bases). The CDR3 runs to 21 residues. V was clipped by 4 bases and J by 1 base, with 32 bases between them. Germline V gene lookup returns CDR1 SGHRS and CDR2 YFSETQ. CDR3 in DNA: TGCGCCAGCAGCCTCCGCCGGAGGGACGCACCATTAAGGGGTTTCCAAGAGACCCAGTACTTC. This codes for CASSLRRRDAPLRGFQETQYF.

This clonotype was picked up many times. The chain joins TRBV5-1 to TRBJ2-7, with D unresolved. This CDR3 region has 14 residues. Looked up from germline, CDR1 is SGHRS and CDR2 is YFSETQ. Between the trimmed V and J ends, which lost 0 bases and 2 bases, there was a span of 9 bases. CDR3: CASSLDYLTYEQYF. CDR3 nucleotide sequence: TGCGCCAGCAGCTTGGACTATCTAACCTACGAGCAGTACTTC.

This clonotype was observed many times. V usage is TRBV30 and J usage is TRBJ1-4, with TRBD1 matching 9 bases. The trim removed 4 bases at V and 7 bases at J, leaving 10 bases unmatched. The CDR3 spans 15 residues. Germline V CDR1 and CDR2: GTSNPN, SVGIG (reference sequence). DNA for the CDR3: TGTGCCTGGACCCGACCGGGACAGGGAGGTGAAAAACTGTTTTTT. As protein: CAWTRPGQGGEKLFF.

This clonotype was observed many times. In DNA, the CDR3 is TGTGCCAGCAGCTTAGGGGTGGGCAGCTATAATTCACCCCTCCACTTT. The encoded protein is CASSLGVGSYNSPLHF. The chain carries TRBV7-8 and TRBJ1-6; D unresolved. The CDR3 consists of 16 residues. Germline V CDR1 and CDR2: SGHVS, FQNEAQ. The V gene lost 1 base and the J gene lost 3 bases, with 10 bases spanning the gap. Drawing the rest from reference TRBV7-8 and TRBJ1-6, the complete variable domain is GAGVSQSPRYKVAKRGQDVALRCDPISGHVSLFWYQQALGQGPEFLTYFQNEAQLDKSGLPSDRFFAERPEGSVSTLKIQRTQQEDSAVYLCASSLGVGSYNSPLHFGNGTRLTVT.

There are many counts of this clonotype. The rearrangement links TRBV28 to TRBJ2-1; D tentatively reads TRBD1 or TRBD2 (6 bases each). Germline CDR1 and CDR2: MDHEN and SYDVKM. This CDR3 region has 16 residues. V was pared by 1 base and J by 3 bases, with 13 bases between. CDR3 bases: TGTGCCAGCAGTTTATCTGGGGGGCTGCTCTACAATGAGCAGTTCTTC. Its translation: CASSLSGGLLYNEQFF.

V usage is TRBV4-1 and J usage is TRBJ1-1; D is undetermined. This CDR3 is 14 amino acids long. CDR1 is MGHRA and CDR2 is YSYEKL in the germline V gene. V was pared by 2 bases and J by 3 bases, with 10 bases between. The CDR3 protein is CASSQLMIDTEAFF. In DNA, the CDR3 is TGCGCCAGCAGCCAACTGATGATAGACACTGAAGCTTTCTTT.

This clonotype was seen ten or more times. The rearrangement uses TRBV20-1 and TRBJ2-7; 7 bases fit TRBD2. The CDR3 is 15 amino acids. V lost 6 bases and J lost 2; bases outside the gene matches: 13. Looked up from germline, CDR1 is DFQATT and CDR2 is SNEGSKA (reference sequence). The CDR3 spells CSANGGEGEPYEQYF. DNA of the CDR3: TGCAGTGCGAATGGGGGGGAAGGGGAGCCCTACGAGCAGTACTTC.

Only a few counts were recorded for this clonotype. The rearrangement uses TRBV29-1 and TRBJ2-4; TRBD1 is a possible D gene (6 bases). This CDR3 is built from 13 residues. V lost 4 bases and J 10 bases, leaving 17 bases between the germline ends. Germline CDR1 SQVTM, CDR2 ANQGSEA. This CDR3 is CSVGDERQGIQYF. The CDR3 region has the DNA TGCAGCGTTGGGGACGAGAGGCAGGGGATTCAGTACTTC.

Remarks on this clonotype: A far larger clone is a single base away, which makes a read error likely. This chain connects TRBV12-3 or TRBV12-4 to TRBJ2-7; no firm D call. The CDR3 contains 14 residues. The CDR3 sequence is CASSFVGGEDEQCF. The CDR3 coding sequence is TGTGCCAGCAGTTTTGTGGGTGGGGAAGACGAGCAGTGCTTC.